The present T cell receptor beta chain was sequenced within a study of blood T cell repertoires in COVID-19. Study in general: The United States, Italy and Spain supplied acute and convalescent COVID-19 samples. Sources were T cells, B-cell-depleted T cells, or PBMCs; the material itself was cDNA or gDNA.

Source study methods: Amplification of reference gene primers was used by the study to estimate nucleated cell counts. Only in-frame clones appear in the TCRdb table, and some are missing; sequencing was by immunoSEQ multiplex PCR. D and trimming were read from the DNA, whereas the V and J calls and clone size are those reported in that table. The sample has about 260,000 clones, 80% to 85% seen once. The receptor comes from a man aged 60-69 years with acute or convalescent COVID-19. The sequenced sample was peripheral blood.

The CDR3 loop reads CASSQDRGGTNEKLFF. The CDR3 nucleotides read TGTGCCAGCAGCCAAGATCGGGGAGGGACTAATGAAAAACTGTTTTTT. The V and J genes are TRBV4-2 and TRBJ1-4; D not resolved. The V gene lost 0 bases and the J gene lost 2 bases, with 10 bases spanning the gap. Germline V lookup: CDR1 LGHNA, CDR2 YNFKEQ. The CDR3 length is 16 residues.